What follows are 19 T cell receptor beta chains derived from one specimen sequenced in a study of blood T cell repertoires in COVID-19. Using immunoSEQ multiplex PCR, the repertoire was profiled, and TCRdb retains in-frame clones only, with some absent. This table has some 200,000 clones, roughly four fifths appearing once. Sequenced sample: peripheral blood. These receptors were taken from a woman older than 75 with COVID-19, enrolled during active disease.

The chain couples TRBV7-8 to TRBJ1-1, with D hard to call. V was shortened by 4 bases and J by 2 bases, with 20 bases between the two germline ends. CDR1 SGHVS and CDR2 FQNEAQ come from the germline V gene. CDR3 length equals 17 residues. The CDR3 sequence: CASSSAVAVQLNTEAFF. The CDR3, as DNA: TGTGCCAGCAGCTCCGCGGTGGCTGTGCAGTTAAACACTGAAGCTTTCTTT. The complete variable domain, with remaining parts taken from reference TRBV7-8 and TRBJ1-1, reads GAGVSQSPRYKVAKRGQDVALRCDPISGHVSLFWYQQALGQGPEFLTYFQNEAQLDKSGLPSDRFFAERPEGSVSTLKIQRTQQEDSAVYLCASSSAVAVQLNTEAFFGQGTRLTVV.

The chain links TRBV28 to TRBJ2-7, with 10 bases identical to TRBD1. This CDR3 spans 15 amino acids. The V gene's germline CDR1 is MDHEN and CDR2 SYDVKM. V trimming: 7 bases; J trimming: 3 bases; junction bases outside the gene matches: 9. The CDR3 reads CASTEPRTGGYEQYF. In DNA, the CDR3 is TGTGCCAGCACCGAACCCCGGACAGGGGGCTACGAGCAGTACTTC.

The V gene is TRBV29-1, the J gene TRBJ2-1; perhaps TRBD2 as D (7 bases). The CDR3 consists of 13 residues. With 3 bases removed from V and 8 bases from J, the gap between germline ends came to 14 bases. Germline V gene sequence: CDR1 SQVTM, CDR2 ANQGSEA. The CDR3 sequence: CSVEGGPGDEQFF. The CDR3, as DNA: TGCAGCGTTGAGGGAGGGCCAGGGGATGAGCAGTTCTTC.

The CDR3 region is CASRGQGNYEQYF. For the CDR3, the DNA is TGTGCCAGCAGGGGACAGGGTAACTACGAGCAGTACTTC. The rearrangement joins TRBV6-5 to TRBJ2-7; 9 bases are shared with TRBD1. This CDR3 region has 13 residues. V was clipped by 6 bases and J by 3 bases; unmatched bases: 3. Germline V gives CDR1 MNHEY, CDR2 SVGAGI.

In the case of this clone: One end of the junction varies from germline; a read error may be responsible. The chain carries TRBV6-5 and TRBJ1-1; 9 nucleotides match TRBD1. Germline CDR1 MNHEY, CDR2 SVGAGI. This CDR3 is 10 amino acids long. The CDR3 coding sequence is TGCGGGACAGGGACCACTGAAGCTTTCTTT. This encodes CGTGTTEAFF.

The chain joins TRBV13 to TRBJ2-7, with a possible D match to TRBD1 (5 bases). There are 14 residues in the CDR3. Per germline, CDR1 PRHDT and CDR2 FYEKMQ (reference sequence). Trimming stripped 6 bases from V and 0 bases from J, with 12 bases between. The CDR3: CASRSQGDSYEQYF. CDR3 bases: TGTGCCAGCAGGTCTCAGGGCGACTCCTACGAGCAGTACTTC. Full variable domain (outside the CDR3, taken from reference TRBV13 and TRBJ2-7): AAGVIQSPRHLIKEKRETATLKCYPIPRHDTVYWYQQGPGQDPQFLISFYEKMQSDKGSIPDRFSAQQFSDYHSELNMSSLELGDSALYFCASRSQGDSYEQYFGPGTRLTVT.

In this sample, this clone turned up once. The chain's CDR3 is CASSKDIWGTEAFF. In DNA, the CDR3 is TGTGCCAGTAGTAAGGACATTTGGGGCACTGAAGCTTTCTTT. The V gene is TRBV19, the J gene TRBJ1-1, with D perhaps matching TRBD1 (5 bases). Germline V gives CDR1 LNHDA, CDR2 SQIVND (reference sequence). Trimming removed 4 bases from V and 4 bases from J, with 13 bases in between. CDR3 size: 14 residues.

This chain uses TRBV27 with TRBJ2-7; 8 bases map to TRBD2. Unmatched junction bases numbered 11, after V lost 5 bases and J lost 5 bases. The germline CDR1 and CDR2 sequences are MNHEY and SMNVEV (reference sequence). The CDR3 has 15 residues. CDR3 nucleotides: TGTGCCAGCAGTCCCCGTCAGCGGGAGCCCCACGAGCAGTACTTC. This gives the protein CASSPRQREPHEQYF.

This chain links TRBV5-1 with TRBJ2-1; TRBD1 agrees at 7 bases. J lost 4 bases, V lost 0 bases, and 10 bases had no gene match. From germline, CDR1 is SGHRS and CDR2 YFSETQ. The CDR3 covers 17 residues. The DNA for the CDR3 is TGCGCCAGCAGCTTGGATCCCGCCGGGACAGTTTACAATGAGCAGTTCTTC. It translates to CASSLDPAGTVYNEQFF.

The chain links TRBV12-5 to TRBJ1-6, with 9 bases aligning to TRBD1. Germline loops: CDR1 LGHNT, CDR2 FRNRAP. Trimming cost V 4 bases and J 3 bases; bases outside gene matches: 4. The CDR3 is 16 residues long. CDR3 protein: CASGSLDRGYNSPLHF. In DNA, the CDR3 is TGTGCTAGTGGTTCGCTGGACAGGGGCTATAATTCACCCCTCCACTTT.

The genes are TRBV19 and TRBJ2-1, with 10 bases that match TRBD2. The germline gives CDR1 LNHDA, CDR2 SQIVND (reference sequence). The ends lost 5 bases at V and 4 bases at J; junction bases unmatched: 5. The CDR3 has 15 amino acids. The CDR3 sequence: CASSSGLAAYNEQFF. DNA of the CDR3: TGTGCCAGTAGTTCAGGACTAGCGGCATACAATGAGCAGTTCTTC.

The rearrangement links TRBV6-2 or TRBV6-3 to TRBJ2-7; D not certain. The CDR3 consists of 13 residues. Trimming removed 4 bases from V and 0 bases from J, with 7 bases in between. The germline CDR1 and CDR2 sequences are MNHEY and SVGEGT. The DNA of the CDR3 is TGTGCCAGCAGTTTAACAGCCTCCTACGAGCAGTACTTC. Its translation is CASSLTASYEQYF.

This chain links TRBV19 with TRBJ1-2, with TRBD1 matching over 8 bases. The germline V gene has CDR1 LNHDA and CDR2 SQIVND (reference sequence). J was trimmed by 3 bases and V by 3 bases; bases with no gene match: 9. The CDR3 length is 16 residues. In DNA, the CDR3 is TGTGCCAGTAGTATCGGGACAGGTTTTGATGACTATGGCTACACCTTC. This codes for CASSIGTGFDDYGYTF.

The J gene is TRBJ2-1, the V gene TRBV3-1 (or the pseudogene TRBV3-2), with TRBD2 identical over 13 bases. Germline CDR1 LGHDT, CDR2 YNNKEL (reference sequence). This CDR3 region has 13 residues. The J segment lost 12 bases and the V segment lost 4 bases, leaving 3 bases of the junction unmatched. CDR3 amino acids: CASSRGLAGVQFF. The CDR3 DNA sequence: TGTGCCAGCAGCCGAGGACTAGCGGGAGTGCAGTTCTTC.

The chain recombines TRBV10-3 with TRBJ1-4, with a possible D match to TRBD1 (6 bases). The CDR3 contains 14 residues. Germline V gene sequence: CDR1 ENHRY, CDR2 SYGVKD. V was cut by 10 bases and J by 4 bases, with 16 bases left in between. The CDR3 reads CATRTTGGNEKLFF. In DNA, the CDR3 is TGTGCCACCCGCACGACAGGCGGTAATGAAAAACTGTTTTTT.

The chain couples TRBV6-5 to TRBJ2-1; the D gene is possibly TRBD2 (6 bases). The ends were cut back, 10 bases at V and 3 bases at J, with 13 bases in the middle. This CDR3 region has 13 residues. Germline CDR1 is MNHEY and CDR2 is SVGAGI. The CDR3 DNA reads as TGTGCCACCTGTCGGGACTTCTACAATGAGCAGTTCTTC. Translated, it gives CATCRDFYNEQFF.

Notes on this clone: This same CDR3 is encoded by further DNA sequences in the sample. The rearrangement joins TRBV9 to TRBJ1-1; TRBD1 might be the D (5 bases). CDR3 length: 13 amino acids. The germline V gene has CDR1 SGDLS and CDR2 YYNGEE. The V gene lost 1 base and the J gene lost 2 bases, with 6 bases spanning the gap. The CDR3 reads CASSVTGNTEAFF. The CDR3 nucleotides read TGTGCCAGCAGCGTAACAGGAAACACTGAAGCTTTCTTT.

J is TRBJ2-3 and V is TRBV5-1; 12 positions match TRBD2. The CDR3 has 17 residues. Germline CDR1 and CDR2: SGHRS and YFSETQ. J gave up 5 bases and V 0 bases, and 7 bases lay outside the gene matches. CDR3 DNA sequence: TGCGCCAGCAGCTTGGAGGAGCTAGCGGGGGGGCTAGATACGCAGTATTTT. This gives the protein CASSLEELAGGLDTQYF.

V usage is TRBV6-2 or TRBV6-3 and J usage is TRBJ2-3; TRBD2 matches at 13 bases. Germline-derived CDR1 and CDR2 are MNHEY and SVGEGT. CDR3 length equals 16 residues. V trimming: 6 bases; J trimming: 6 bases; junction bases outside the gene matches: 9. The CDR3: CASSRTSGGVKDTQYF. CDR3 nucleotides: TGTGCCAGCAGCCGCACTAGCGGGGGGGTAAAGGATACGCAGTATTTT.